Below, 16 T cell receptor beta chains from the same sample are listed, as sequenced in a study of T cell responses to AZD1222 COVID-19 vaccine. Sequencing used immunoSEQ multiplex PCR; TCRdb keeps in-frame clones, though not all of them. The sample lists about 110,000 clones; approximately 90% were seen once. Source: peripheral blood, taken on day 0 of AZD1222 vaccination. Receptors were obtained from an adult in good health.

This chain joins TRBV5-1 and TRBJ2-7, with D possibly TRBD1 on 6 matching bases. In germline, CDR1 is SGHRS, CDR2 YFSETQ. V was trimmed by 0 bases and J by 6 bases, leaving 10 bases between them. There are 13 residues in the CDR3. CDR3: CASSLDRVGEQYF. The CDR3 nucleotides are TGCGCCAGCAGCTTGGACAGGGTTGGCGAGCAGTACTTC.

This rearrangement joins TRBV27 to TRBJ1-1; 8 positions match TRBD1. The trim removed 2 bases at V and 2 bases at J, leaving 4 bases unmatched. The CDR3 is 15 amino acids. The V gene's germline CDR1 is MNHEY and CDR2 SMNVEV (reference sequence). CDR3 protein: CASSLRGQGNTEAFF. The CDR3 DNA follows: TGTGCCAGCAGTTTAAGAGGACAGGGTAACACTGAAGCTTTCTTT.

A few counts support this clone. The chain combines TRBV19 with TRBJ2-1; D gene ambiguous. Trimming took 3 bases from V and 0 from J, leaving 9 bases between them. Germline loops: CDR1 LNHDA, CDR2 SQIVND (reference sequence). The CDR3 spans 15 residues. In DNA form, the CDR3 reads TGTGCCAGTAGTATCCGATGGAGCTCCTACAATGAGCAGTTCTTC. It translates to CASSIRWSSYNEQFF.

V gene TRBV5-5 combines with J gene TRBJ1-3, with 10 nucleotides matching TRBD1. The germline V gene has CDR1 SGHKS and CDR2 YYEKEE (reference sequence). The CDR3 has 15 amino acids. V shed 5 bases, J shed 2 bases, and the junction held 4 bases outside the gene matches. CDR3 protein: CASRETGGPGNTIYF. The CDR3 region has the DNA TGTGCCAGCAGAGAGACAGGGGGCCCTGGAAACACCATATATTTT.

The chain has TRBV4-1 and TRBJ2-7; D not resolved. This CDR3 region has 12 residues. V was clipped by 3 bases and J by 0 bases, with 3 bases between them. Germline assignment: CDR1 MGHRA and CDR2 YSYEKL. This CDR3 is CASSQSSYEQYF. CDR3 in DNA: TGCGCCAGCAGCCAGAGCTCCTACGAGCAGTACTTC.

The V gene is TRBV27, the J gene TRBJ2-3; D ambiguous. The CDR3 is made up of 14 amino acids. Trimming stripped 4 bases from V and 4 bases from J, with 12 bases between. The V gene's germline CDR1 is MNHEY and CDR2 SMNVEV (reference sequence). The chain's CDR3 is CASSSWSSADTQYF. CDR3 bases: TGTGCCAGCAGTTCCTGGTCCAGCGCAGATACGCAGTATTTT.

This rearrangement joins TRBV30 to TRBJ2-2; 8 bases match TRBD2. There are 17 residues in the CDR3. Germline assignment: CDR1 GTSNPN and CDR2 SVGIG (reference sequence). The V gene end was trimmed by 1 base and the J gene end by 2 bases; junction bases not matched to a gene: 9. CDR3 amino acids: CAWSARISGANTGELFF. CDR3 DNA: TGTGCCTGGAGTGCTCGAATTAGCGGGGCCAACACCGGGGAGCTGTTTTTT.

This clone was detected a few times. J is TRBJ1-6 and V is TRBV30, with D perhaps matching TRBD1 (5 bases). The CDR3 is 15 residues long. Trimming pared 3 bases from V and 6 bases from J, leaving 15 bases between. Germline CDR1 GTSNPN, CDR2 SVGIG (reference sequence). CDR3 amino acids: CAWSPYSGPNSPLHF. CDR3 DNA sequence: TGTGCCTGGAGCCCTTACTCGGGGCCTAATTCACCCCTCCACTTT.

The chain uses TRBV28 and TRBJ1-4; D is possibly TRBD1 (6 bases). CDR3 size: 15 residues. Germline CDR1 MDHEN, CDR2 SYDVKM. The V gene lost 5 bases and the J gene lost 7 bases, with 17 bases spanning the gap. Here the CDR3 reads CASSHVQGGSEKLFF. For the CDR3, the DNA is TGTGCCAGCAGTCACGTACAGGGAGGGTCTGAAAAACTGTTTTTT.

The chain has TRBV5-4 and TRBJ2-5, with a weak D call TRBD2 (5 bases). Per the germline V gene, CDR1 is SGHNT and CDR2 is YYREEE (reference sequence). CDR3 length equals 15 residues. With 1 base removed from V and 2 bases from J, the gap between germline ends came to 12 bases. For the CDR3, the DNA is TGTGCCAGCAGCTTGCCAGGACTGGAACAAGAGACCCAGTACTTC. This codes for CASSLPGLEQETQYF.

The CDR3 sequence is CASSIVQWAGTEAFF. The CDR3 DNA is TGTGCCAGTAGTATAGTACAGTGGGCGGGCACTGAAGCTTTCTTT. This chain links TRBV19 with TRBJ1-1, with D unresolved. The CDR3 length is 15 residues. The germline CDR1 and CDR2 sequences are LNHDA and SQIVND (reference sequence). V lost 1 base and J 4 bases, leaving 13 bases between the germline ends. Complete variable domain (other parts from reference TRBV19 and TRBJ1-1): DGGITQSPKYLFRKEGQNVTLSCEQNLNHDAMYWYRQDPGQGLRLIYYSQIVNDFQKGDIAEGYSVSREKKESFPLTVTSAQKNPTAFYLCASSIVQWAGTEAFFGQGTRLTVV.

This clone has more than one count but fewer than ten. V and J are TRBV5-1 and TRBJ1-1; no clear D. Trimming removed 0 bases from V and 5 bases from J, with 17 bases in between. The CDR3 has 16 amino acids. The germline CDR1 and CDR2 sequences are SGHRS and YFSETQ. The CDR3 sequence is CASSLAGKVPGTEAFF. CDR3 sequence (DNA): TGCGCCAGCAGCTTGGCGGGGAAGGTCCCCGGGACTGAAGCTTTCTTT.

This chain connects TRBV4-3 to TRBJ2-7; 7 bases fit TRBD1. This CDR3 region has 17 residues. Looked up from germline, CDR1 is LGHNA and CDR2 is YSLEER. V lost 0 bases and J lost 3; bases outside the gene matches: 11. The DNA for the CDR3 is TGCGCCAGCAGCCAAGAGTCTTTATCGGGACAGCACTACGAGCAGTACTTC. Its translation: CASSQESLSGQHYEQYF.

The genes are TRBV7-3 and TRBJ2-1; maybe TRBD1 (6 bases). The CDR3 has 12 residues. V lost 4 bases to trimming and J lost 9 bases, with 10 bases between them. Per germline, CDR1 SGHTA and CDR2 FQGTGA. The CDR3 reads CASSSGVGEQFF. CDR3 DNA sequence: TGTGCCAGCAGCTCAGGGGTGGGTGAGCAGTTCTTC.

In nucleotides, the CDR3 is TGTGCCAGCAGCTTGAGGTTCAGGCGGGCCGACCAAGAGACCCAGTACTTC. Translating it yields CASSLRFRRADQETQYF. The chain recombines TRBV11-2 with TRBJ2-5, with D perhaps TRBD2 (5 bases). In germline, CDR1 is SGHAT, CDR2 FQNNGV. Trimming removed 3 bases from V and 0 bases from J, with 17 bases in between. The CDR3 extends over 17 amino acids.

The V and J genes are TRBV7-8 and TRBJ2-1; 12 nucleotides line up with TRBD2. Germline loops: CDR1 SGHVS, CDR2 FQNEAQ. The V segment lost 8 bases and the J segment 7 bases; nucleotides outside the gene matches: 15. The CDR3 runs 17 residues. The CDR3 protein is CASGMGLAGAPVNEQFF. The CDR3 DNA reads TGTGCCAGCGGCATGGGACTAGCGGGCGCCCCGGTGAATGAGCAGTTCTTC.